These 23 T cell receptor beta chains were sequenced from one sample in a study of cytomegalovirus exposure and HLA in healthy donors. The study ran its PCR with 60 Vbeta and 13 Jbeta primers. Here immunoSEQ multiplex PCR was the method, and the copy in TCRdb shows in-frame clones only, minus some. The data show 120,000 or so clones, roughly 74% seen once. The material sequenced was PBMCs. The receptors were sampled from a woman aged 45-60 years in good health and CMV-seropositive.

The chain joins TRBV6-5 to TRBJ1-2; D is unresolved. Trimming cost V 5 bases and J 0 bases, with 7 bases left between them. This CDR3 comprises 13 residues. Germline lookup yields CDR1 MNHEY and CDR2 SVGAGI. In DNA, the CDR3 is TGTGCCAGCAGTGCGGAAGCTAACTATGGCTACACCTTC. Encoded protein: CASSAEANYGYTF.

The V gene is TRBV27, the J gene TRBJ2-7; D might be TRBD1 (6 bases). Germline loops: CDR1 MNHEY, CDR2 SMNVEV (reference sequence). There are 14 residues in the CDR3. Trimming removed 6 bases from V and 6 bases from J, with 18 bases in between. CDR3 bases: TGTGCCAGCAGGCCCACGTGGACAGCATTCGAGCAGTACTTC. Translated: CASRPTWTAFEQYF.

The rearrangement links TRBV29-1 to TRBJ1-2, with TRBD1 identical over 7 bases. The CDR3 contains 17 residues. The germline CDR1 and CDR2 sequences are SQVTM and ANQGSEA. Trimming took 4 bases from V and 0 from J; bases not matched to a gene: 14. CDR3 sequence: CSVVSLDRTRTNYGYTF. Written as DNA, the CDR3 is TGCAGCGTTGTTTCGTTGGACAGGACGAGGACTAACTATGGCTACACCTTC.

The chain has TRBV7-9 and TRBJ1-6, with 7 bases that match TRBD1. There are 14 residues in the CDR3. Trimming cost V 2 bases and J 7 bases; bases outside gene matches: 2. The germline V gene encodes CDR1 SEHNR and CDR2 FQNEAQ (reference sequence). The CDR3 DNA reads as TGTGCCAGCAGCTTACAGGGGGGAAATTCACCCCTCCACTTT. Protein product: CASSLQGGNSPLHF.

The V call is TRBV6-5, the J call TRBJ1-2, with 9 bases identical to TRBD1. CDR3 size: 15 residues. V lost 4 bases, J lost 8 bases, and 11 bases stayed unmatched. The germline V gene has CDR1 MNHEY and CDR2 SVGAGI. The CDR3 loop reads CASSSPGTGIEGYTF. For the CDR3, the DNA is TGTGCCAGCAGTTCCCCCGGGACAGGGATCGAAGGCTACACCTTC.

This clone came up a few times. The J gene is TRBJ1-4, the V gene TRBV4-2; possible D gene TRBD1, 5 bases. V was trimmed by 1 base and J by 7 bases, leaving 16 bases between them. The CDR3 runs 16 residues. Germline CDR1 LGHNA, CDR2 YNFKEQ. The CDR3 loop is CASSQGLGREGEKLFF. CDR3 DNA: TGTGCCAGCAGCCAAGGGTTGGGCAGGGAGGGTGAAAAACTGTTTTTT.

The V and J genes are TRBV6-5 and TRBJ2-3; 10 positions agree with TRBD2. The CDR3 loop spans 16 amino acids. CDR1 and CDR2 from the germline V gene are MNHEY and SVGAGI. V dropped 4 bases and J dropped 6; count of bases not matched to a gene: 10. In DNA, the CDR3 is TGTGCCAGCAGTTCCTTAGGACTAGCGGTGGGCGATACGCAGTATTTT. This codes for CASSSLGLAVGDTQYF.

The table lists this clone with a few counts. The chain joins TRBV5-1 to TRBJ1-5; D unclear. Germline CDR1 SGHRS, CDR2 YFSETQ. CDR3 length: 13 amino acids. V was clipped by 0 bases and J by 3 bases, with 4 bases between them. The CDR3 spells CASSLALNQPQHF. CDR3 DNA sequence: TGCGCCAGCAGCTTGGCCCTCAATCAGCCCCAGCATTTT.

V is TRBV7-2 and J is TRBJ1-6; tentative D call: TRBD1 (6 bases). This CDR3 is built from 16 residues. Germline CDR1 is SGHTA and CDR2 is FQGNSA. Trimming pared 1 base from V and 10 bases from J, leaving 17 bases between. The CDR3 here is CASSLEGGGLGSPLHF. In nucleotides, the CDR3 is TGTGCCAGCAGCTTAGAGGGCGGGGGGCTAGGGTCACCCCTCCACTTT.

The V gene is TRBV4-1, the J gene TRBJ2-7; D possibly corresponds to TRBD2 (6 bases). The CDR3 consists of 14 residues. V was trimmed by 4 bases and J by 5 bases, leaving 15 bases between them. The germline CDR1 and CDR2 sequences are MGHRA and YSYEKL. CDR3 sequence (DNA): TGCGCCAGCAGCCCCCAGGAGGGTCCCAACGAGCAGTACTTC. Protein product: CASSPQEGPNEQYF.

The rearrangement links TRBV29-1 to TRBJ2-3, with D unresolved. V lost 3 bases to trimming and J lost 1 base, with 5 bases between them. Germline loops: CDR1 SQVTM, CDR2 ANQGSEA. CDR3 length: 12 residues. The CDR3 region is CSVDSGTDTQYF. The DNA for the CDR3 is TGCAGCGTTGACAGCGGCACAGATACGCAGTATTTT.

Note on this clone: This sample includes further DNA sequences coding for the same CDR3. The rearrangement links TRBV6-1 to TRBJ2-1; possibly TRBD2 for D (6 bases). The CDR3 is made up of 13 amino acids. Germline V gene sequence: CDR1 MNHNS, CDR2 SASEGT. V lost 6 bases and J 7 bases, leaving 13 bases between the germline ends. CDR3 amino acids: CASRAPGGNEQFF. The CDR3 DNA reads as TGTGCCAGCAGGGCCCCCGGGGGAAATGAGCAGTTCTTC.

In DNA form, the CDR3 reads TGTGCCAGCAAAGGGGACAGGGGTTGGGAAAAACTGTTTTTT. The encoded protein is CASKGDRGWEKLFF. V usage is TRBV2 and J usage is TRBJ1-4; 10 bases agree with TRBD1. CDR1 and CDR2 (germline): SNHLY, FYNNEI. CDR3 size: 14 residues. Losses at the gene ends were 7 bases for V and 8 bases for J; bases not matched to a gene: 7.

The chain has TRBV5-1 and TRBJ1-2; 7 bases line up with TRBD1. The CDR3 runs 15 residues. CDR1 is SGHRS, CDR2 YFSETQ, per germline. J was trimmed by 5 bases and V by 1 base; bases with no gene match: 8. The CDR3 reads CASSLTGTEFYGYTF. CDR3 DNA: TGCGCCAGCAGCTTGACCGGGACAGAGTTTTATGGCTACACCTTC.

This chain links TRBV18 with TRBJ1-2; D perhaps matches TRBD1 (6 bases). The CDR3 extends over 14 amino acids. Trimming shortened V by 2 bases and J by 2 bases, and 9 bases separated the two germline ends. Per the germline V gene, CDR1 is KGHSH and CDR2 is LQKENI. CDR3 DNA sequence: TGTGCCAGCTCACCAGGCAGGGGCAACTATGGCTACACCTTC. It encodes CASSPGRGNYGYTF.

For the CDR3, the DNA is TGTGCCAGCAGACAGACCCCCTACAATGAGCAGTTCTTC. Translating it yields CASRQTPYNEQFF. The rearrangement links TRBV25-1 to TRBJ2-1; no definite D call. Germline loops: CDR1 MGHDK, CDR2 SYGVNS. Trimming shortened V by 6 bases and J by 2 bases, and 8 bases separated the two germline ends. CDR3 length: 13 amino acids.

This clone has more than one count but fewer than ten. The V and J genes are TRBV7-9 and TRBJ2-7; D is possibly TRBD2 (5 bases). V lost 8 bases and J 2 bases, leaving 13 bases between the germline ends. Germline CDR1 SEHNR, CDR2 FQNEAQ (reference sequence). The length of the CDR3 is 13 residues. The CDR3 nucleotides read TGTGCCAGCGGTAGCGTAGGAACCTACGAGCAGTACTTC. Translated: CASGSVGTYEQYF. The variable domain in full, completed from reference TRBV7-9 and TRBJ2-7, reads DTGVSQNPRHKITKRGQNVTFRCDPISEHNRLYWYRQTLGQGPEFLTYFQNEAQLEKSRLLSDRFSAERPKGSFSTLEIQRTEQGDSAMYLCASGSVGTYEQYFGPGTRLTVT.

In its sample, this clone was seen a few times. The DNA for the CDR3 is TGCGCCAGCAGCCAGGATTGGGTGAACACTGAAGCTTTCTTT. Its protein product is CASSQDWVNTEAFF. The rearrangement links TRBV5-1 to TRBJ1-1; D is unclear. V gave up 4 bases and J gave up 0 bases, with 10 bases separating them. The CDR3 is 14 residues long. Germline-derived CDR1 and CDR2 are SGHRS and YFSETQ.

V gene TRBV5-4 combines with J gene TRBJ2-3, with 7 bases matching TRBD1. V lost 5 bases and J lost 1; bases outside the gene matches: 4. Germline loops: CDR1 SGHNT, CDR2 YYREEE (reference sequence). The CDR3 is 14 residues long. The CDR3 spells CASRRDRGTDTQYF. CDR3 DNA: TGTGCCAGCAGGAGGGACAGAGGCACAGATACGCAGTATTTT.

The genes are TRBV6-1 and TRBJ2-3; 16 nucleotides match TRBD2. Germline V gene lookup returns CDR1 MNHNS and CDR2 SASEGT. CDR3 length: 15 residues. The trim removed 7 bases at V and 3 bases at J, leaving 1 base unmatched. CDR3 DNA sequence: TGTGCCAGCACGGGACTAGCGGGGGGGACAGATACGCAGTATTTT. Translating it yields CASTGLAGGTDTQYF.

Only a few counts were recorded for this clone. The chain is built from TRBV7-2 and TRBJ1-5; D gene ambiguous. Trimming cost V 3 bases and J 5 bases, with 8 bases left between them. Germline V gene sequence: CDR1 SGHTA, CDR2 FQGNSA. CDR3 size: 13 residues. The CDR3 region is CASSFSGDQPQHF. The CDR3, as DNA: TGTGCCAGCAGCTTTTCCGGGGATCAGCCCCAGCATTTT.

V usage is TRBV5-6 and J usage is TRBJ2-7; possibly TRBD2 for D (5 bases). The CDR3 contains 13 residues. Trimming shortened V by 4 bases and J by 3 bases, and 11 bases separated the two germline ends. Germline loops: CDR1 SGHDT, CDR2 YYEEEE. The DNA for the CDR3 is TGTGCCAGCAGCAGGACCGGGGACTACGAGCAGTACTTC. Translating gives CASSRTGDYEQYF. Combining the CDR3 with reference TRBV5-6 and TRBJ2-7 gives the whole variable domain DAGVTQSPTHLIKTRGQQVTLRCSPKSGHDTVSWYQQALGQGPQFIFQYYEEEERQRGNFPDRFSGHQFPNYSSELNVNALLLGDSALYLCASSRTGDYEQYFGPGTRLTVT.

The CDR3 reads CASSPLTGVDTQYF. In nucleotides, the CDR3 is TGCGCCAGCAGCCCGCTAACAGGGGTTGATACGCAGTATTTT. V gene TRBV5-1 combines with J gene TRBJ2-3; 7 bases are shared with TRBD1. CDR3 length equals 14 residues. Germline CDR1 is SGHRS and CDR2 is YFSETQ. Unmatched junction bases numbered 8, after V lost 4 bases and J lost 6 bases.